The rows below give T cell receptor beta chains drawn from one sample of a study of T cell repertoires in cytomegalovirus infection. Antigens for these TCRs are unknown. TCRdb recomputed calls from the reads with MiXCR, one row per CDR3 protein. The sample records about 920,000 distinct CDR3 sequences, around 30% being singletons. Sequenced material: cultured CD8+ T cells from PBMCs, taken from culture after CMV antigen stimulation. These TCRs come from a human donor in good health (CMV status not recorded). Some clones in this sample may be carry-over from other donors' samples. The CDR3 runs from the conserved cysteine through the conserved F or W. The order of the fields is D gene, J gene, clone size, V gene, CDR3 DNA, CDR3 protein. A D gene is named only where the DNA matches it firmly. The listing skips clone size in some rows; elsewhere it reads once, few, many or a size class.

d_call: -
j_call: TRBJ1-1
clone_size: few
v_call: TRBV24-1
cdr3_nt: TGTGCCACCAGTGATTTGGCCCACTACCCGATAACTGAAGCTTTCTTT
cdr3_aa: CATSDLAHYPITEAFF

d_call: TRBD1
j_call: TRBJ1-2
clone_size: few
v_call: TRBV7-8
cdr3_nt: TGTGCCAGCAGCGCAAAAGGGACAGACTATGGCTACACCTTC
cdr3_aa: CASSAKGTDYGYTF

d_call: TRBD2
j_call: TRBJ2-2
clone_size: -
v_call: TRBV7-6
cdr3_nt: TGTGCCAGCAGCTTAGCGGGGGGAGCGGGGGAGAACACCGGGGAGCTGTTTTTT
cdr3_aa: CASSLAGGAGENTGELFF

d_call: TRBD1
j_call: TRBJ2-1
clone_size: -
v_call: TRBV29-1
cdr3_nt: TGCAGCGTTGAAGGTGGACAGGCCGATGAGCAGTTCTTC
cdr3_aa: CSVEGGQADEQFF

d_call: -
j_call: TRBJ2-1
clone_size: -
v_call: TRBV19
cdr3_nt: TGTGCCAGTCTCCAGAAAGGGTCCTACAATGAGCAGTTCTTC
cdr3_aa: CASLQKGSYNEQFF

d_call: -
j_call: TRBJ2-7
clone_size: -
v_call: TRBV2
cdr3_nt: TGTGCCAGCAGTGAGGAAAACTACGAGCAGTACTTC
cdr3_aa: CASSEENYEQYF

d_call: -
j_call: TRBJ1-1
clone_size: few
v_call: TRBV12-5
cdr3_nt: TGTGCTAGTGGTTTGGGTGGGAGGCACGAAGCTTTCTTT
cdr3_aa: CASGLGGRHEAFF

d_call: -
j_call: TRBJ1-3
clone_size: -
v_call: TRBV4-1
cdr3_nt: TGCGCCAGCAGCCAAGATTGGCTGACCTCTGGAAACACCATATATTTT
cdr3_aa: CASSQDWLTSGNTIYF

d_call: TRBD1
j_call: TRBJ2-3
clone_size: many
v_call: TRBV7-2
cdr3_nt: TGTGCCAGCAGCTCAACAGGGGAATCCACAGATACGCAGTATTTT
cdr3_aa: CASSSTGESTDTQYF

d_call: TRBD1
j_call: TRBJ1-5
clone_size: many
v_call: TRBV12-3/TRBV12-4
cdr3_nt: TGTGCCAGCAGTGCCCCGTCGGGACAGTCCTTATATCCCCAGCATTTT
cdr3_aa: CASSAPSGQSLYPQHF

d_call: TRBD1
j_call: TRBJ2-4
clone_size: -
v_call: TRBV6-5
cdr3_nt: TGTGCCAGCAGGACAGGGGGCGCGGGCATTCAGTACTTC
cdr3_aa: CASRTGGAGIQYF

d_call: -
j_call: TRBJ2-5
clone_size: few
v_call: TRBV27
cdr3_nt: TGTGCCAGCAAGAGGGTAGCGATCCAAGAGACCCAGTACTTC
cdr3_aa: CASKRVAIQETQYF

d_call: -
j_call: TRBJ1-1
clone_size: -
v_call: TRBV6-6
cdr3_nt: TGTGCCAGCAGTCCCGGGACATTCCTGAACACTGAAGCTTTCTTT
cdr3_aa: CASSPGTFLNTEAFF

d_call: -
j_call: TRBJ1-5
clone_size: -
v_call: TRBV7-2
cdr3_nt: TGTGCCAGCAGCTTAGTATCGGGCACAGGTCAGCCCCAGCATTTT
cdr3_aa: CASSLVSGTGQPQHF

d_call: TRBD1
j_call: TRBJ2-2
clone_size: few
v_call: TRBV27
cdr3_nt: TGTGCCAGCACAAACCTCCTAGGGACAGGGGGAGGGACCGGGGAGCTGTTTTTT
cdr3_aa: CASTNLLGTGGGTGELFF

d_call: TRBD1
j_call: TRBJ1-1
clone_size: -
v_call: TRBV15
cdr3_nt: TGTGCCACCAGCCCTCGGACAGGGAACACTGAAGCTTTCTTT
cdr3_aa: CATSPRTGNTEAFF

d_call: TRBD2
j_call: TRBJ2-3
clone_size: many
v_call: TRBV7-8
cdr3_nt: TGTGCCAGCAGCTCTGGGACTAGCGGGGGGCGCACAGATACGCAGTATTTT
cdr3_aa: CASSSGTSGGRTDTQYF

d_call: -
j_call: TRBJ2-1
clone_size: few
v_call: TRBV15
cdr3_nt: TGTGCCACCAGCAGAGACAGAGGATTCACCTACAATGAGCAGTTCTTC
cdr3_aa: CATSRDRGFTYNEQFF

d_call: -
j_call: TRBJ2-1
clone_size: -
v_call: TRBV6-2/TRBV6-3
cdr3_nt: TGTGCCAGCAGACTTTCCGACAGGCCGGCGGGAGATGAGCAGTTCTTC
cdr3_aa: CASRLSDRPAGDEQFF

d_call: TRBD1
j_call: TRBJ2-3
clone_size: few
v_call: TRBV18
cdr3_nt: TGTGCCAGCTCACCACAAGATACAGGGGCGAGCACAGATACGCAGTATTTT
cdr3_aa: CASSPQDTGASTDTQYF

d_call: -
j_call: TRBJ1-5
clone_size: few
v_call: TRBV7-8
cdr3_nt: TGTGCCAGCAGCTTAGTGGGAGGGGGAAGGCCCCAGCATTTT
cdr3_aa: CASSLVGGGRPQHF

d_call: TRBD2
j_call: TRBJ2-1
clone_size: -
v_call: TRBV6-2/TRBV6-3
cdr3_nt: TGTGCCAGCAGTTACACCCCGGGACTAGCGGGGGGCTCCTACAATGAGCAGTTCTTC
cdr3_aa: CASSYTPGLAGGSYNEQFF

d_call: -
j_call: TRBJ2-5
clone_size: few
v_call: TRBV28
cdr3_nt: TGTGCCAGCAGTTTCTTCTCTGGAGAGACCCAGTACTTC
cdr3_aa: CASSFFSGETQYF

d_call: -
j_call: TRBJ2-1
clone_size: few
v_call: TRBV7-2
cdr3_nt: TGTGCCAGCACCCGATACTTAACCCCGGGGGTCTACAATGAGCAGTTCTTC
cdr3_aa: CASTRYLTPGVYNEQFF

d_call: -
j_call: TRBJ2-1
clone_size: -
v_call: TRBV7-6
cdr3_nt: TGTGCCAGCAGCTTTAGCCCCATCTCCTACAATGGGCAGTTCTTC
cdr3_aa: CASSFSPISYNGQFF

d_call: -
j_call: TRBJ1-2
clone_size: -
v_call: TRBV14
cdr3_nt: TGTGCCAGCGCACCAAGGGGAGGACTTGGTGGCTACACCTTC
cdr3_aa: CASAPRGGLGGYTF

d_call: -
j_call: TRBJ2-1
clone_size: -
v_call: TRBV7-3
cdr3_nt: TGTGCCAGCAGCTTAACGGGGTTAGCGGACGATGAGCAGTTCTTC
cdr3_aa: CASSLTGLADDEQFF

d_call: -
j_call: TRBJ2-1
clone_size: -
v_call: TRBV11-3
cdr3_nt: TGTGCCAGCAGCCCAAGAGGGAGTGAGCAGTTCTTC
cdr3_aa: CASSPRGSEQFF

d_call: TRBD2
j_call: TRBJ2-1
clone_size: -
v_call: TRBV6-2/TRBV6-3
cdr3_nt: TGTGCCAGTGACCCTCTAGCGGGACTTCCCAATGAGCAGTTCTTC
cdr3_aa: CASDPLAGLPNEQFF

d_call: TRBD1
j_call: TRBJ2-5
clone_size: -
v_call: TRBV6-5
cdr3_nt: TGTGCCAGCAGTTACTGGGGGACAGGGAAAGAGACCCAGTACTTC
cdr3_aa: CASSYWGTGKETQYF

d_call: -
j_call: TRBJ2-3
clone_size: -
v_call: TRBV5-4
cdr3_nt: TGTGCCAGCAGCTTGCTTGGCGAGGGAGATACGCAGTATTTT
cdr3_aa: CASSLLGEGDTQYF

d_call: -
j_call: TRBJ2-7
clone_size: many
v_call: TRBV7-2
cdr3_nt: TGTGCCAGCAGCTTAGTCCTGGGGGAGCAGTACTTC
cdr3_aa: CASSLVLGEQYF